Each of the 20 T cell receptor beta chains below was sequenced from the same sample in a study of OX40 agonist ivuxolimab in advanced cancers. Assay used: immunoSEQ multiplex PCR; TCRdb lists only in-frame clones, some missing. The data contain tens of thousands of clones, over 75% of them singletons. Sequenced material: CD4+ or CD8+ T cells sorted from blood, taken in a trial of the OX40 agonist ivuxolimab. All receptors come from an adult with an advanced solid tumor such as melanoma, head and neck, liver or kidney cancer.

V gene TRBV11-2 combines with J gene TRBJ2-2; TRBD1 aligns across 8 bases. Per germline, CDR1 SGHAT and CDR2 FQNNGV. This CDR3 is 13 amino acids long. The J segment lost 4 bases and the V segment lost 9 bases, leaving 4 bases of the junction unmatched. The CDR3 region has the DNA TGTGCCAGTCAGGGGGCGGGCACCGGGGAGCTGTTTTTT. This sequence encodes CASQGAGTGELFF.

The chain combines TRBV7-2 with TRBJ2-6, with unresolved D. CDR3 length: 15 amino acids. The V and J ends lost 1 base and 1 base respectively, with 5 bases between them. Germline loops: CDR1 SGHTA, CDR2 FQGNSA. The CDR3 is CASSLEASGANVLTF. In nucleotides, the CDR3 is TGTGCCAGCAGCTTAGAGGCGTCTGGGGCCAACGTCCTGACTTTC.

The chain is built from TRBV2 and TRBJ1-1, with D perhaps TRBD1 (5 bases). Trimming left V 2 bases short and J 4 bases short, with 17 bases between. The CDR3 totals 16 residues. Germline values: CDR1 SNHLY, CDR2 FYNNEI. DNA of the CDR3: TGTGCCAGCAGTGAAATTGGGGGGACCTGGAGCACTGAAGCTTTCTTT. This codes for CASSEIGGTWSTEAFF.

Here the CDR3 DNA reads TGTGCCAGCAGCTTAACCGGGATCGAAGAGACCCAGTACTTC. Translated: CASSLTGIEETQYF. This chain joins TRBV5-4 and TRBJ2-5, with D possibly being TRBD2 (5 bases). CDR1 and CDR2 from the germline V gene are SGHNT and YYREEE (reference sequence). The CDR3 extends over 14 amino acids. Trimming took off 2 bases at V and 3 bases at J, with 11 bases between the two ends. Variable domain in full (rest from reference TRBV5-4 and TRBJ2-5): ETGVTQSPTHLIKTRGQQVTLRCSSQSGHNTVSWYQQALGQGPQFIFQYYREEENGRGNFPPRFSGLQFPNYSSELNVNALELDDSALYLCASSLTGIEETQYFGPGTRLLVL.

The rearrangement links TRBV6-5 to TRBJ2-2; TRBD1 matches at 8 bases. Looked up from germline, CDR1 is MNHEY and CDR2 is SVGAGI. V dropped 3 bases and J dropped 6; count of bases not matched to a gene: 6. The CDR3 has 15 residues. The CDR3 DNA reads as TGTGCCAGCAGTTATTCGGGACAGGCCGCCGGGGAGCTGTTTTTT. Protein sequence: CASSYSGQAAGELFF.

This chain uses TRBV7-6 with TRBJ2-1; either TRBD1 or TRBD2 may supply D (5 bases each). V dropped 5 bases and J dropped 5 bases, with 10 bases sitting between them. This CDR3 spans 13 amino acids. The germline gives CDR1 SGHVS, CDR2 FNYEAQ. The CDR3 DNA sequence: TGTGCCAGCAGCCCCCGAGGGGACAATGAGCAGTTCTTC. Protein sequence: CASSPRGDNEQFF.

This clone was detected only once. The chain joins TRBV19 to TRBJ2-1; TRBD2 agrees at 13 bases. This CDR3 is built from 15 residues. Trimming removed 5 bases from V and 4 bases from J; junction bases left unmatched: 2. Germline V gives CDR1 LNHDA, CDR2 SQIVND (reference sequence). CDR3 in DNA: TGTGCCAGTAGTCCACTAGCGGGAGGGTACAATGAGCAGTTCTTC. Its translation is CASSPLAGGYNEQFF.

V and J are TRBV2 and TRBJ2-2; D is ambiguous. Germline CDR1 reads SNHLY; CDR2 reads FYNNEI. V shed 6 bases and J shed 5 bases, with 7 bases lying between them. The CDR3 runs to 12 residues. CDR3 region: CASRHSTGELFF. As DNA, the CDR3 is TGTGCCAGCAGGCATTCGACCGGGGAGCTGTTTTTT. Complete variable domain (other parts from reference TRBV2 and TRBJ2-2): EPEVTQTPSHQVTQMGQEVILRCVPISNHLYFYWYRQILGQKVEFLVSFYNNEISEKSEIFDDQFSVERPDGSNFTLKIRSTKLEDSAMYFCASRHSTGELFFGEGSRLTVL.

V usage is TRBV9 and J usage is TRBJ2-4, with a weak D call TRBD1 (6 bases). The germline V gene has CDR1 SGDLS and CDR2 YYNGEE. V lost 4 bases to trimming and J lost 3 bases, with 14 bases between them. The CDR3 sequence is 15 residues long. The CDR3 reads CASSPREDSKNIQYF. CDR3 nucleotides: TGTGCCAGCAGCCCCCGAGAGGACAGCAAAAACATTCAGTACTTC.

The CDR3 protein is CASSLPGRDTQYF. CDR3 DNA sequence: TGTGCCAGCAGTTTGCCCGGTAGGGATACGCAGTATTTT. The genes are TRBV27 and TRBJ2-3; D remains unclear. Germline values: CDR1 MNHEY, CDR2 SMNVEV (reference sequence). Trimming removed 3 bases at V and 6 bases at J, with 10 bases between. The CDR3 spans 13 residues.

The rearrangement uses TRBV19 and TRBJ2-1; 10 bases fit TRBD2. With 1 base clipped from V and 14 bases from J, the junction kept 5 bases outside the gene matches. The length of the CDR3 is 13 residues. CDR1 is LNHDA and CDR2 is SQIVND in the germline V gene (reference sequence). The CDR3 is CASSIGASGREFF. DNA for the CDR3: TGTGCCAGTAGTATAGGCGCTAGCGGGAGAGAGTTCTTC.

The chain uses TRBV7-9 and TRBJ1-2; tentative D call: TRBD1 (6 bases). The germline gives CDR1 SEHNR, CDR2 FQNEAQ (reference sequence). There are 14 residues in the CDR3. V lost 8 bases and J 3 bases, leaving 16 bases between the germline ends. The CDR3 loop reads CASQVQGVDYGYTF. The CDR3 bases are TGTGCCAGCCAAGTACAGGGTGTCGACTATGGCTACACCTTC. Together with reference TRBV7-9 and TRBJ1-2, the CDR3 gives the full variable domain: DTGVSQNPRHKITKRGQNVTFRCDPISEHNRLYWYRQTLGQGPEFLTYFQNEAQLEKSRLLSDRFSAERPKGSFSTLEIQRTEQGDSAMYLCASQVQGVDYGYTFGSGTRLTVV.

This clone was seen a single time. The gene calls are TRBV9 and TRBJ2-3; D not certain. The CDR3 runs 15 residues. CDR1 is SGDLS, CDR2 YYNGEE, per germline. Trimming took 0 bases from V and 0 from J, leaving 8 bases between them. The CDR3 DNA reads TGTGCCAGCAGCGTAGCTGGGGAAAGCACAGATACGCAGTATTTT. Protein: CASSVAGESTDTQYF.

The chain uses TRBV6-1 and TRBJ2-3; TRBD1 aligns across 8 bases. This CDR3 is built from 16 residues. Trimming cost V 0 bases and J 4 bases; bases outside gene matches: 6. CDR1 is MNHNS and CDR2 is SASEGT in the germline V gene. CDR3 loop: CASSEAQGARADTQYF. CDR3 sequence (DNA): TGTGCCAGCAGTGAAGCCCAGGGGGCGCGGGCAGATACGCAGTATTTT.

The V and J genes are TRBV27 and TRBJ1-2; 9 positions match TRBD1. CDR3 length equals 12 residues. The germline V gene has CDR1 MNHEY and CDR2 SMNVEV (reference sequence). V shed 8 bases and J 6 bases; nucleotides not matched to a gene: 4. CDR3 DNA: TGTGCCAGCGGATGGACAGGGGATGGCTACACCTTC. Its translation is CASGWTGDGYTF.

The chain employs TRBV19 and TRBJ1-1; D call uncertain. Germline CDR1 LNHDA, CDR2 SQIVND (reference sequence). CDR3 length equals 14 residues. V was pared by 5 bases and J by 0 bases, with 10 bases between. The CDR3 here is CASSPTGLNTEAFF. In DNA, the CDR3 is TGTGCCAGTAGTCCAACCGGACTGAACACTGAAGCTTTCTTT.

V and J are TRBV15 and TRBJ2-7; 7 nucleotides line up with TRBD1. The germline V gene has CDR1 LNHNV and CDR2 YYDKDF (reference sequence). The CDR3 extends over 14 amino acids. Trimming cost V 5 bases and J 7 bases; bases outside gene matches: 11. For the CDR3, the DNA is TGTGCCACCAGCGGAAACAGGGGATCGAGTGAGCAGTACGTC. It codes for CATSGNRGSSEQYV.

The V gene is TRBV5-1, the J gene TRBJ2-3, with a possible D match to TRBD1 (5 bases). The CDR3 spans 15 residues. In germline, CDR1 is SGHRS, CDR2 YFSETQ. V lost 3 bases and J 0 bases, leaving 11 bases between the germline ends. The DNA of the CDR3 is TGCGCCAGCAGCTCAGGGATGTATAGCACAGATACGCAGTATTTT. Translating gives CASSSGMYSTDTQYF.

V is TRBV9 and J is TRBJ2-1; D unresolved. V gave up 0 bases and J gave up 8 bases, with 9 bases separating them. The CDR3 loop spans 13 amino acids. Germline V gives CDR1 SGDLS, CDR2 YYNGEE. CDR3 region: CASSVAEVDEQFF. In DNA, the CDR3 is TGTGCCAGCAGCGTAGCAGAGGTTGATGAGCAGTTCTTC.

The gene calls are TRBV9 and TRBJ1-1; the D is unclear. Germline V gives CDR1 SGDLS, CDR2 YYNGEE. V lost 0 bases and J 3 bases, leaving 6 bases between the germline ends. There are 13 residues in the CDR3. The CDR3, as DNA: TGTGCCAGCAGCGTAGCCCATTACACTGAAGCTTTCTTT. Its protein is CASSVAHYTEAFF.